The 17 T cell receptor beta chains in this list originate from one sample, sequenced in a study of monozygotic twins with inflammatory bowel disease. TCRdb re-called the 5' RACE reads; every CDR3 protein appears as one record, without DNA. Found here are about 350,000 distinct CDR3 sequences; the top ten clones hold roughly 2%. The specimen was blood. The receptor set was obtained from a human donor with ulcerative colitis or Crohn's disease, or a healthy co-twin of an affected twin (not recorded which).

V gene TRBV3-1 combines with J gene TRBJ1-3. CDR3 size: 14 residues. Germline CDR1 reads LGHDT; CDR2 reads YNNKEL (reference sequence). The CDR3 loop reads CASAGRPIGNTIYF.

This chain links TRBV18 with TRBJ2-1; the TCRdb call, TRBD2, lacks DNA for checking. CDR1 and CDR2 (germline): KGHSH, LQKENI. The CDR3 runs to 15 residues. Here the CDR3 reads CASSTGLPINNEQFF.

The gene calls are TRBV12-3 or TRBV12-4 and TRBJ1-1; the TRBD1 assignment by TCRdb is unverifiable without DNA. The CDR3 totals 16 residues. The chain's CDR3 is CASSSPGVGEHTEAFF.

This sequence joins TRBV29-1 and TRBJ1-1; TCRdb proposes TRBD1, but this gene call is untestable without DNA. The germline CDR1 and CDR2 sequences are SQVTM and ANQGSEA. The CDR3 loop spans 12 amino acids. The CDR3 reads CSVQGVRTEAFF. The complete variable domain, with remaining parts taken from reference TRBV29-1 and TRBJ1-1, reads SAVISQKPSRDICQRGTSLTIQCQVDSQVTMMFWYRQQPGQSLTLIATANQGSEATYESGFVIDKFPISRPNLTFSTLTVSNMSPEDSSIYLCSVQGVRTEAFFGQGTRLTVV.

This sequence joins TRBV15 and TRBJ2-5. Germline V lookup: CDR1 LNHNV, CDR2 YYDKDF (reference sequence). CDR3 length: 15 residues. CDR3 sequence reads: CATSREGYFQETQYF.

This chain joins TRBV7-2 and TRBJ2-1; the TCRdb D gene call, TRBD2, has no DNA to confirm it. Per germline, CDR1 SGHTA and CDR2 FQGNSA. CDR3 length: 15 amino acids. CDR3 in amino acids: CASSLRLAGGNEQFF.

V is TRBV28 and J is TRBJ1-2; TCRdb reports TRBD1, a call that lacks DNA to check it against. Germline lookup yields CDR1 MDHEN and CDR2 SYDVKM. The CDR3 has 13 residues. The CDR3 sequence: CGSYRARNYGYTF.

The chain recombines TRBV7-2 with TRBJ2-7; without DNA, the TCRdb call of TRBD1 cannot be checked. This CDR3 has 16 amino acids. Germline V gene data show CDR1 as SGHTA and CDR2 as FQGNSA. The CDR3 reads CASSLDSGGSSYEQYF. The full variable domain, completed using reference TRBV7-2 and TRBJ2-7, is GAGVSQSPSNKVTEKGKDVELRCDPISGHTALYWYRQSLGQGLEFLIYFQGNSAPDKSGLPSDRFSAERTGGSVSTLTIQRTQQEDSAVYLCASSLDSGGSSYEQYFGPGTRLTVT.

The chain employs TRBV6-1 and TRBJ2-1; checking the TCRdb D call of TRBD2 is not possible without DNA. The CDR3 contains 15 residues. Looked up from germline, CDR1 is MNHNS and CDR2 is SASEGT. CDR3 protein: CASSTTSGGVYEQFF.

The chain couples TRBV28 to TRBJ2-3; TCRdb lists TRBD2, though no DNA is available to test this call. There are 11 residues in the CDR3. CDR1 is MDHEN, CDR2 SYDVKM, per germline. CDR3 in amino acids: CASREEGTQYF.

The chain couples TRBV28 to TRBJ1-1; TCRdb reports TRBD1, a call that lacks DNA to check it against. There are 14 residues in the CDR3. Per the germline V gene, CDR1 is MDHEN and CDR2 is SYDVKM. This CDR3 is CASWGGDLNTEAFF.

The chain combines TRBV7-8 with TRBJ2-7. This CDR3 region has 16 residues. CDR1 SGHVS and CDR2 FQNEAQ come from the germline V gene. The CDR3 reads CASSLAFGQGTYEQYF.

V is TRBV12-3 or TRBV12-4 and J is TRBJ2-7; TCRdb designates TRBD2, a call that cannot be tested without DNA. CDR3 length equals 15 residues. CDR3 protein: CASRASGLAGHEQYF.

CDR3 amino acids: CASSPWGGPGANVLTF. V and J are TRBV7-9 and TRBJ2-6; TCRdb names TRBD1, which stays unverified in the absence of DNA. Germline-derived CDR1 and CDR2 are SEHNR and FQNEAQ (reference sequence). CDR3 size: 16 residues.

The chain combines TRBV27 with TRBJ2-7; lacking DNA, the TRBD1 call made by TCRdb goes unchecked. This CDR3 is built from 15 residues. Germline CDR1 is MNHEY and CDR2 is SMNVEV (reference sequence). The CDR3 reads CASSLSTGLIYEQYF.

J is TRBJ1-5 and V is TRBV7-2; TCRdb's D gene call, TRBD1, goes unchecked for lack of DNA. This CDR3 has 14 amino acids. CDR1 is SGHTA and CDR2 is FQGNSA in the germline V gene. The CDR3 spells CASSPRAGDQPQHF.

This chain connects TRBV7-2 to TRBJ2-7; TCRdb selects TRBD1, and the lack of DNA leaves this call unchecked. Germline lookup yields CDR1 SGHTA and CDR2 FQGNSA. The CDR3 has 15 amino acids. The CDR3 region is CASSLTDRFSYEQYF.